The clone carrying this T cell receptor beta chain has just a few counts. No antigen is known for it. This record comes from a study of early T cells in non-severe SARS-CoV-2 infection. Whole-study results and caveats: VDJdb matches were skewed toward anti-spike CD8 T cell responses.

Attachment of unique molecular identifiers to individual cDNA molecules was performed. TCRdb passed the 5' RACE reads through MiXCR, listing each CDR3 protein once. The profile shows approximately 69,000 distinct CDR3 sequences, 12% of them singletons. The sequenced material came from whole blood. The sequence came from an adult who was a healthcare worker with PCR-confirmed SARS-CoV-2 infection or an uninfected control (not recorded which).

CDR3 DNA sequence: TGCGCCAGCGTATGGGGTGGTAGCGGATACAATGAGCAGTTCTTC. It is translated as CASVWGGSGYNEQFF. The gene calls are TRBV5-1 and TRBJ2-1; tentative D call: TRBD2 (6 bases). Germline V gives CDR1 SGHRS, CDR2 YFSETQ. Trimming pared 7 bases from V and 4 bases from J, leaving 18 bases between. The CDR3 runs 15 residues.